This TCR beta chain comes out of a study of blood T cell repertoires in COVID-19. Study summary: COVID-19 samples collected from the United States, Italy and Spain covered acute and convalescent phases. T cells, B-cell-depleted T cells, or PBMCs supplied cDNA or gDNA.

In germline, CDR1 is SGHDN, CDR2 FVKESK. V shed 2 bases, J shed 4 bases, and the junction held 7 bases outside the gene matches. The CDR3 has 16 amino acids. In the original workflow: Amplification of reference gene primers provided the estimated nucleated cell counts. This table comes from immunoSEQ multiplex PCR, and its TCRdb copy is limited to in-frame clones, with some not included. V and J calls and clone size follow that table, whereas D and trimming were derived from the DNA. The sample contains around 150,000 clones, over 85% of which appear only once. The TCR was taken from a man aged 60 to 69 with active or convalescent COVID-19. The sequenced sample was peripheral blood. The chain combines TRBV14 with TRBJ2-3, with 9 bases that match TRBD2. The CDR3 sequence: CASSQPGLASADTQYF. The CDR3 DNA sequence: TGTGCCAGCAGCCAACCCGGACTAGCGTCGGCAGATACGCAGTATTTT.